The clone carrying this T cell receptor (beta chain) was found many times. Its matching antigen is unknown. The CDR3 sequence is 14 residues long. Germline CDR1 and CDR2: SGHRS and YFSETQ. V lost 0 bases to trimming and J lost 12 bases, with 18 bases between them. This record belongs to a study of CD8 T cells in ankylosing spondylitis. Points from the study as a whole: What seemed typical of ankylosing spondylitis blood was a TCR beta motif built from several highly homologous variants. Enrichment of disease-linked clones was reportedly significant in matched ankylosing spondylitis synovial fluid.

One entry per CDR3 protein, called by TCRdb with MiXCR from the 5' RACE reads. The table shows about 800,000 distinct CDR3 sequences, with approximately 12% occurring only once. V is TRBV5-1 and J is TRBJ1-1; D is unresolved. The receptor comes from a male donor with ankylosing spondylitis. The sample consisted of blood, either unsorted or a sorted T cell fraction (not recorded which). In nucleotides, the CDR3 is TGCGCCAGCAGCTTGGAGCGGCCCGAAAGGGAGACTTTCTTT. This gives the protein CASSLERPERETFF.